The next 8 T cell receptor beta chains were all read from a single sample in a study of cytomegalovirus exposure and HLA in healthy donors. PCR used 60 Vbeta primers and 13 Jbeta primers. The protocol was immunoSEQ multiplex PCR, while the TCRdb copy is restricted to in-frame clones and leaves out a portion. The table lists roughly 80,000 clones, under 65% of them singletons, with 4.4% in the top ten. The source material was PBMCs. The receptors shown here come from a male donor in good health and CMV-seropositive.

The chain carries TRBV7-6 and TRBJ2-3; maybe TRBD1 (6 bases). Germline CDR1 and CDR2: SGHVS and FNYEAQ. The CDR3 sequence is 15 residues long. The germline V and J ends were trimmed by 4 bases and 3 bases, with 14 bases remaining between them. The CDR3 sequence: CASSYLDTGTDTQYF. DNA for the CDR3: TGTGCCAGCAGCTACTTGGACACAGGGACAGATACGCAGTATTTT.

This clone was counted only a few times. This sequence joins TRBV29-1 and TRBJ1-1; D possibly corresponds to TRBD1 (5 bases). V lost 4 bases, J lost 0 bases, and 12 bases lay in between. The length of the CDR3 is 14 residues. Germline-derived CDR1 and CDR2 are SQVTM and ANQGSEA. CDR3 nucleotides: TGCAGCGTTGGCCGCGGGGGTTTGAACACTGAAGCTTTCTTT. This codes for CSVGRGGLNTEAFF. The whole variable domain, remainder taken from reference TRBV29-1 and TRBJ1-1, is SAVISQKPSRDICQRGTSLTIQCQVDSQVTMMFWYRQQPGQSLTLIATANQGSEATYESGFVIDKFPISRPNLTFSTLTVSNMSPEDSSIYLCSVGRGGLNTEAFFGQGTRLTVV.

This clone came up a few times. The gene calls are TRBV6-5 and TRBJ1-3, with D perhaps matching TRBD1 (6 bases). Trimming pared 7 bases from V and 4 bases from J, leaving 11 bases between. The CDR3 covers 13 residues. Germline CDR1 and CDR2: MNHEY and SVGAGI. The DNA for the CDR3 is TGTGCCAGCACCGGGGGGGCAGGAAACACCATATATTTT. It codes for CASTGGAGNTIYF.

The chain's CDR3 is CASSSARDNEQFF. DNA of the CDR3: TGTGCCAGCAGCTCAGCCCGCGACAATGAGCAGTTCTTC. The V gene is TRBV7-2, the J gene TRBJ2-1; D is unresolved. Germline-derived CDR1 and CDR2 are SGHTA and FQGNSA. Trimming stripped 4 bases from V and 5 bases from J, with 9 bases between. The CDR3 has 13 amino acids.

The chain has TRBV27 and TRBJ2-7, with TRBD2 identical over 8 bases. Germline trimming cut 2 bases from V and 0 bases from J; bases unmatched to any gene: 3. The germline V gene has CDR1 MNHEY and CDR2 SMNVEV (reference sequence). This CDR3 is 15 amino acids long. The CDR3 spells CASSLDGTSSYEQYF. In nucleotides, the CDR3 is TGTGCCAGCAGTTTAGACGGGACTAGCTCCTACGAGCAGTACTTC.

This clone appeared a single time. The V and J genes are TRBV28 and TRBJ2-2; 8 bases line up with TRBD2. Per the germline V gene, CDR1 is MDHEN and CDR2 is SYDVKM. CDR3 length: 15 amino acids. Unmatched junction bases numbered 7, after V lost 3 bases and J lost 7 bases. CDR3 DNA sequence: TGTGCCAGCAGTTTGGGACTAGTGACGGGCGGGGAGCTGTTTTTT. It specifies CASSLGLVTGGELFF.

The chain uses TRBV5-4 and TRBJ2-2; no clear D. The CDR3 has 12 residues. V was clipped by 4 bases and J by 9 bases, with 10 bases between them. Per germline, CDR1 SGHNT and CDR2 YYREEE (reference sequence). For the CDR3, the DNA is TGTGCCAGCAGCCCGGGTCGCCGGGAGCTGTTTTTT. Encoded protein: CASSPGRRELFF. Full variable domain (remainder filled in from reference TRBV5-4 and TRBJ2-2): ETGVTQSPTHLIKTRGQQVTLRCSSQSGHNTVSWYQQALGQGPQFIFQYYREEENGRGNFPPRFSGLQFPNYSSELNVNALELDDSALYLCASSPGRRELFFGEGSRLTVL.

This CDR3 reads CASKEDMNTEAFF. In nucleotides, the CDR3 is TGTGCCAGCAAGGAGGATATGAACACTGAAGCTTTCTTT. This chain links TRBV7-9 with TRBJ1-1, with D unresolved. This CDR3 region has 13 residues. Germline assignment: CDR1 SEHNR and CDR2 FQNEAQ (reference sequence). The V and J ends lost 7 bases and 0 bases respectively, with 9 bases between them.